This T cell receptor beta chain is drawn from a study of Tregs in tolerant kidney transplant recipients. Regarding the study as a whole: Nucleotide sequences could not be compared across some patients' samples due to primer changes. Validation in larger populations is needed because few patients were studied.

As for this clone: Its antigen is still unknown.

Germline loops: CDR1 SGHDT, CDR2 YYEEEE. The length of the CDR3 is 15 residues. Unmatched junction bases numbered 7, after V lost 4 bases and J lost 4 bases. Method: immunoSEQ multiplex PCR; TCRdb's copy keeps in-frame clones and lacks some. The table has some 71,000 clones, roughly nine tenths seen once. The clonotype comes from a human donor who received a combined kidney and bone marrow transplant. The chain employs TRBV5-6 and TRBJ2-2; 7 nucleotides align to TRBD1. The source material was CD4+ T cells from blood, sampled before the transplant. CDR3 residues: CASSPRQGVTGELFF. CDR3 in DNA: TGTGCCAGCAGCCCCCGACAGGGCGTCACCGGGGAGCTGTTTTTT.